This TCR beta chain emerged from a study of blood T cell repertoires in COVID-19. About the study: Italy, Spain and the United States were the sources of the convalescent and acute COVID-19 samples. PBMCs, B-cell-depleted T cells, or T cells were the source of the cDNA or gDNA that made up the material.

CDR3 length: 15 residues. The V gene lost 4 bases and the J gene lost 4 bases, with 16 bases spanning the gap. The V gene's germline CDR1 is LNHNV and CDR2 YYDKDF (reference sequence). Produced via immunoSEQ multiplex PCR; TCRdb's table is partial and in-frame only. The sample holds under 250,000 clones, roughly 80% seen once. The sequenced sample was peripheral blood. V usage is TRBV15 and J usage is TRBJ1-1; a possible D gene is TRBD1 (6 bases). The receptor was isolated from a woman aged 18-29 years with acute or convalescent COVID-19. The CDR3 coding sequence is TGTGCCACCAGCATACCAGGGGCGGGGGTCACTGAAGCTTTCTTT. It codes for CATSIPGAGVTEAFF.